This T cell receptor (beta chain) was profiled in a study of blood T cells in healthy people across ages. Study-level points and caveats: Any conclusive comparison of naive versus antigen-experienced cells was prevented by using unsorted PBMCs.

This clonotype has ten or more counts. Its antigen remains unknown. This CDR3 is built from 18 residues. The germline V gene has CDR1 MNHEY and CDR2 SMNVEV (reference sequence). V dropped 5 bases and J dropped 4 bases, with 21 bases sitting between them. PCR was performed a second time for roughly 7 to 12 cycles using a sample-barcoded 5' primer and a J-beta primer mix. Through a template-switch adaptor with 12 random nucleotides, each cDNA molecule received a tag. TCRdb re-derived calls from the 5' RACE reads in MiXCR, one entry per CDR3 protein. The table includes around 710,000 distinct CDR3 sequences, approximately 39% detected once. Total RNA was isolated from each sample in quantities of at least 5.5 micrograms.

Sequenced sample: blood. The V call is TRBV27, the J call TRBJ2-6; D is possibly TRBD1 (5 bases). The TCR comes from a woman aged 60-70 years in good health. The CDR3 DNA follows: TGTGCCAGCAGTCCCCCAGGGTATGAACTGGTGGGGGCCAACGTCCTGACTTTC. Its protein is CASSPPGYELVGANVLTF.